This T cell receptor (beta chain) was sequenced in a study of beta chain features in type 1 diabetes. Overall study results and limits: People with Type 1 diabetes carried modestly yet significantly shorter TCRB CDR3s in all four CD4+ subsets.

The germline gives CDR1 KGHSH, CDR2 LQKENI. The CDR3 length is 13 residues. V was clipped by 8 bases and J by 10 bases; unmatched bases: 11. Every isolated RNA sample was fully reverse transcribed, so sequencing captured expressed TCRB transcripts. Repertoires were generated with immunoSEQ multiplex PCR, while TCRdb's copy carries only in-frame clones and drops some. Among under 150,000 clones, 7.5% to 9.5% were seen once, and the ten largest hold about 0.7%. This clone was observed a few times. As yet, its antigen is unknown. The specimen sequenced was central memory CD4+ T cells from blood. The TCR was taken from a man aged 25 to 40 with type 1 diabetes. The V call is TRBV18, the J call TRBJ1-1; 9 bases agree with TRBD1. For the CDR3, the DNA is TGTGCCAGCACCCGGGACAGGGACCTTGGAGCTTTCTTT. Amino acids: CASTRDRDLGAFF.